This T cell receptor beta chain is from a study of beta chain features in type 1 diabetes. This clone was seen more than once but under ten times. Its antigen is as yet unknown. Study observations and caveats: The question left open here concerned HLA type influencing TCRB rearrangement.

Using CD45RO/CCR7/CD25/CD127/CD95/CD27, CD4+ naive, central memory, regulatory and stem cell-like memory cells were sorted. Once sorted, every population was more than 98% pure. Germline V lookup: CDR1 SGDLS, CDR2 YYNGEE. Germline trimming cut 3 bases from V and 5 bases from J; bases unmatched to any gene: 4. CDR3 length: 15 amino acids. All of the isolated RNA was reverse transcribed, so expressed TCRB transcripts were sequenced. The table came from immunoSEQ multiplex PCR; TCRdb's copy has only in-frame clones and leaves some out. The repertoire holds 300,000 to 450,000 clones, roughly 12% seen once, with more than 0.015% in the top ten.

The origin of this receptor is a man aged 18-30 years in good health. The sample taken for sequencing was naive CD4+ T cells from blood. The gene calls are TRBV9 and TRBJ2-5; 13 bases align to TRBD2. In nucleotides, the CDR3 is TGTGCCAGCAGCGAAGGACTAGCGGGAGTGGAGACCCAGTACTTC. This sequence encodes CASSEGLAGVETQYF.